This entry lists 27 T cell receptor beta chains sequenced from one sample in a study of cytomegalovirus exposure and HLA in healthy donors. 60 Vbeta and 13 Jbeta primers were used in PCR. TCRdb's table, derived via immunoSEQ multiplex PCR, lists solely in-frame clones and lacks some. In the table there are around 100,000 clones, 70% to 80% of which are singletons. Material: PBMCs. The receptors originated from a male donor in good health and CMV-seropositive.

The chain links TRBV11-3 to TRBJ2-2, with TRBD1 matching over 9 bases. CDR3 size: 15 residues. V lost 5 bases, J lost 3 bases, and 4 bases stayed unmatched. CDR1 is SGHNT, CDR2 YENEEA, per germline. In DNA, the CDR3 is TGTGCCAGCAGCCTCGACAGGGGGGACACCGGGGAGCTGTTTTTT. Its translation is CASSLDRGDTGELFF.

The genes are TRBV7-3 and TRBJ2-1; D ambiguous. CDR1 and CDR2 (germline): SGHTA, FQGTGA. V was trimmed by 0 bases and J by 8 bases, leaving 11 bases between them. The CDR3 sequence is 14 residues long. The CDR3 sequence: CASSLTPGPYEQFF. In nucleotides, the CDR3 is TGTGCCAGCAGCTTAACCCCCGGTCCCTATGAGCAGTTCTTC.

By sample share, this clone is medium-sized (0.01 to 0.1%). CDR3 loop: CAWSPGQGVNGYTF. CDR3 DNA: TGTGCCTGGAGCCCCGGACAGGGCGTAAATGGCTACACCTTC. This rearrangement joins TRBV30 to TRBJ1-2; 8 bases are a match to TRBD1. In germline, CDR1 is GTSNPN, CDR2 SVGIG (reference sequence). The J segment lost 6 bases and the V segment lost 3 bases, leaving 9 bases of the junction unmatched. This CDR3 region has 14 residues.

This chain joins TRBV6-5 and TRBJ2-7; 7 nucleotides match TRBD2. The junction had 5 bases not matched to a gene; V was cut back by 4 bases and J by 2 bases. CDR3 size: 14 residues. The germline V gene encodes CDR1 MNHEY and CDR2 SVGAGI. The CDR3 bases are TGTGCCAGCAGTTTAGCGGGTCTCACCTACGAGCAGTACTTC. Its protein is CASSLAGLTYEQYF.

CDR3 sequence (DNA): TGTGCTAGTGGTCCAGACGGAGGGATTCCAGAGACCCAGTACTTC. It is translated as CASGPDGGIPETQYF. This chain connects TRBV12-5 to TRBJ2-5, with D tentatively TRBD2 (6 bases). The length of the CDR3 is 15 residues. The germline CDR1 and CDR2 sequences are LGHNT and FRNRAP. V was trimmed by 5 bases and J by 4 bases, leaving 17 bases between them.

The chain joins TRBV21-1 to TRBJ1-4; TRBD1 was called by the table and not checked on the DNA. TRBV21-1 is a pseudogene locus. The CDR3 covers 16 residues. CDR3 bases: TGTGCCAGCAGCAAAGGGGGAAAGGGGGCTAGAGAAAAACTGTTTTTT. Its translation is CASSKGGKGAREKLFF.

The CDR3 is CASSQGLAGGSSYNEQFF. In DNA, the CDR3 is TGTGCCAGTAGTCAAGGACTAGCGGGAGGGAGCTCCTACAATGAGCAGTTCTTC. This sequence joins TRBV19 and TRBJ2-1; 15 bases line up with TRBD2. V shed 5 bases and J 0 bases; nucleotides not matched to a gene: 5. Germline V gives CDR1 LNHDA, CDR2 SQIVND (reference sequence). The CDR3 runs to 18 residues.

This rearrangement joins TRBV7-9 to TRBJ2-5; the match to TRBD1 covers 7 bases. Germline values: CDR1 SEHNR, CDR2 FQNEAQ (reference sequence). Losses at the gene ends were 3 bases for V and 2 bases for J; bases not matched to a gene: 3. The CDR3 is made up of 14 amino acids. The CDR3 bases are TGTGCCAGCAGCTTGTGGGGACAGCAAGAGACCCAGTACTTC. The encoded protein is CASSLWGQQETQYF. The full variable domain, with the rest looked up from reference TRBV7-9 and TRBJ2-5, is DTGVSQNPRHKITKRGQNVTFRCDPISEHNRLYWYRQTLGQGPEFLTYFQNEAQLEKSRLLSDRFSAERPKGSFSTLEIQRTEQGDSAMYLCASSLWGQQETQYFGPGTRLLVL.

The chain employs TRBV27 and TRBJ2-3; the match to TRBD2 covers 7 bases. Germline values: CDR1 MNHEY, CDR2 SMNVEV (reference sequence). CDR3 length: 14 amino acids. V gave up 6 bases and J gave up 5 bases; unmatched junction bases: 8. In DNA form, the CDR3 reads TGTGCCAGCAGCCCGACTAGCCGGGGAGATACGCAGTATTTT. Translating gives CASSPTSRGDTQYF.

The rearrangement joins TRBV27 to TRBJ1-1; 9 nucleotides align to TRBD1. CDR3 length: 15 amino acids. Germline loops: CDR1 MNHEY, CDR2 SMNVEV (reference sequence). The V and J ends lost 2 bases and 5 bases, in that order; junction bases with no gene match: 6. In nucleotides, the CDR3 is TGTGCCAGCAGTTTAGAACAGGGGGCAGGGACTGAAGCTTTCTTT. Protein: CASSLEQGAGTEAFF.

This chain connects TRBV10-3 to TRBJ2-7; D might be TRBD1 (7 bases). Germline CDR1 reads ENHRY; CDR2 reads SYGVKD. V shed 4 bases and J shed 6 bases, with 10 bases lying between them. The CDR3 has 12 amino acids. The CDR3 DNA is TGTGCCATCAGTGGTCAGGGGGGCGAGCAGTACTTC. It encodes CAISGQGGEQYF.

The gene calls are TRBV5-5 and TRBJ2-1; TRBD2 is a possible D gene (5 bases). The CDR3 loop spans 15 amino acids. Germline V lookup: CDR1 SGHKS, CDR2 YYEKEE (reference sequence). The V end lost 0 bases, the J end lost 10 bases, and 17 bases lay between the germline ends. CDR3: CASSLAFPGSGEQFF. In DNA form, the CDR3 reads TGTGCCAGCAGCTTGGCCTTTCCGGGGTCAGGAGAGCAGTTCTTC.

The genes are TRBV5-5 and TRBJ2-5; 7 bases line up with TRBD2. CDR1 and CDR2 from the germline V gene are SGHKS and YYEKEE (reference sequence). Trimming took 2 bases from V and 3 from J; bases not matched to a gene: 1. The CDR3 has 13 amino acids. Here the CDR3 DNA reads TGTGCCAGCAGCTTCCTAGCGGAAGAGACCCAGTACTTC. This translates into CASSFLAEETQYF.

The V call is TRBV9, the J call TRBJ1-2; 12 nucleotides align to TRBD1. The germline CDR1 and CDR2 sequences are SGDLS and YYNGEE. The ends lost 4 bases at V and 5 bases at J; junction bases unmatched: 9. This CDR3 contains 16 residues. In DNA, the CDR3 is TGTGCCAGCAGCCCATGGGACAGGGGGCTCGGGTATGGCTACACCTTC. Its protein is CASSPWDRGLGYGYTF.

This chain links TRBV7-2 with TRBJ2-3, with 8 bases that match TRBD1. CDR3 length equals 15 residues. The V and J ends lost 5 bases and 2 bases, in that order; junction bases with no gene match: 6. Germline CDR1 is SGHTA and CDR2 is FQGNSA. The CDR3 sequence is CASSPQTGATDTQYF. CDR3 bases: TGTGCCAGCAGCCCCCAGACAGGGGCCACAGATACGCAGTATTTT.

The rearrangement joins TRBV28 to TRBJ2-5; the match to TRBD2 covers 12 bases. Germline V gene data show CDR1 as MDHEN and CDR2 as SYDVKM. Trimming cost V 2 bases and J 5 bases; bases outside gene matches: 3. This CDR3 is 15 amino acids long. The CDR3: CASSLRTSGTETQYF. CDR3 nucleotide sequence: TGTGCCAGCAGTTTAAGGACTAGCGGGACCGAGACCCAGTACTTC.

Note on this clone: A read error may produce the germline difference seen at one junction end. The chain links TRBV7-9 to TRBJ1-2, with D uncertain. The CDR3 sequence is 12 residues long. Germline V CDR1 and CDR2: SEHNR, FQNEAQ (reference sequence). CDR3 sequence (DNA): TGTTCCAGCAGCCCGGAAGAGGGTGGCTACACCTTC. Protein: CSSSPEEGGYTF.

This clone was seen only a few times. The rearrangement links TRBV11-1 to TRBJ2-7, with 10 bases fitting TRBD1. The junction had 5 bases not matched to a gene; V was cut back by 5 bases and J by 1 base. CDR3 length: 15 amino acids. Germline CDR1 is SGHAT and CDR2 is FQDESV (reference sequence). As DNA, the CDR3 is TGTGCCAGCAGCCGGGCGGGACAGGGGTCCTACGAGCAGTACTTC. Its translation: CASSRAGQGSYEQYF.

The chain carries TRBV19 and TRBJ1-5, with D perhaps matching TRBD1 (6 bases). Germline loops: CDR1 LNHDA, CDR2 SQIVND (reference sequence). The V and J ends lost 6 bases and 5 bases respectively, with 20 bases between them. This CDR3 has 16 amino acids. The CDR3 nucleotides read TGTGCCAGTAGGCTCGCTATAGGGGGGGACGATCAGCCCCAGCATTTT. This codes for CASRLAIGGDDQPQHF. The whole variable domain, filled in from reference TRBV19 and TRBJ1-5, reads DGGITQSPKYLFRKEGQNVTLSCEQNLNHDAMYWYRQDPGQGLRLIYYSQIVNDFQKGDIAEGYSVSREKKESFPLTVTSAQKNPTAFYLCASRLAIGGDDQPQHFGDGTRLSIL.

The genes are TRBV4-3 and TRBJ2-7; 9 bases agree with TRBD2. The CDR3 runs to 20 residues. J lost 1 base, V lost 2 bases, and 18 bases had no gene match. Germline loops: CDR1 LGHNA, CDR2 YSLEER. CDR3 in DNA: TGCGCCAGCAGCCAATCTTTACCCATCGGGGCTCTAGCGGGGTCCTACGAGCAGTACTTC. Translated, it gives CASSQSLPIGALAGSYEQYF.

This clone was seen a handful of times. V and J are TRBV9 and TRBJ1-2, with D possibly being TRBD1 (6 bases). Trimming shortened V by 0 bases and J by 3 bases, and 9 bases separated the two germline ends. From germline, CDR1 is SGDLS and CDR2 YYNGEE. This CDR3 has 14 residues. This CDR3 reads CASSVEGEYYGYTF. CDR3 DNA: TGTGCCAGCAGCGTAGAGGGGGAATACTATGGCTACACCTTC.

The chain has TRBV6-5 and TRBJ2-7; the match to TRBD2 covers 12 bases. From germline, CDR1 is MNHEY and CDR2 SVGAGI. V lost 10 bases to trimming and J lost 6 bases; unmatched junction nucleotides: 4. The CDR3 is made up of 12 amino acids. The CDR3 DNA follows: TGTGCCACGGGGACTAGCGGGCGCGAGCAGTACTTC. Translated, it gives CATGTSGREQYF.

The V call is TRBV2, the J call TRBJ1-6; the D gene is possibly TRBD1 (6 bases). Germline V CDR1 and CDR2: SNHLY, FYNNEI. Trimming took 6 bases from V and 4 from J, leaving 7 bases between them. This CDR3 region has 13 residues. CDR3 DNA sequence: TGTGCCAGCAGCGGACAGTATAATTCACCCCTCCACTTT. It translates to CASSGQYNSPLHF. The whole variable domain, remainder taken from reference TRBV2 and TRBJ1-6, is EPEVTQTPSHQVTQMGQEVILRCVPISNHLYFYWYRQILGQKVEFLVSFYNNEISEKSEIFDDQFSVERPDGSNFTLKIRSTKLEDSAMYFCASSGQYNSPLHFGNGTRLTVT.

The rearrangement joins TRBV4-2 to TRBJ2-5, with 7 bases aligning to TRBD2. The J call is doubtful: the DNA matches TRBJ2-7 better. The germline CDR1 and CDR2 sequences are LGHNA and YNFKEQ. This CDR3 is built from 16 residues. The CDR3 sequence is CASSQDRFGRSYEQYF. The CDR3, as DNA: TGTGCCAGCAGCCAAGATAGGTTCGGGAGGTCCTACGAGCAGTACTTC.

The chain links TRBV19 to TRBJ2-5; D perhaps matches TRBD1 (5 bases). The CDR3 totals 13 residues. The germline gives CDR1 LNHDA, CDR2 SQIVND (reference sequence). Between the trimmed V and J ends, which lost 3 bases and 5 bases, there was a span of 10 bases. The CDR3 spells CASSIREPETQYF. The CDR3 nucleotides read TGTGCCAGTAGTATCAGGGAACCGGAGACCCAGTACTTC.

V and J are TRBV23-1 and TRBJ2-7; 10 bases match TRBD2. TRBV23-1 is classed as an ORF, of uncertain function. V lost 4 bases, J lost 2 bases, and 8 bases stayed unmatched. The length of the CDR3 is 16 residues. CDR3 DNA: TGCGCCAGCAGTCCGCCGACTAGCGGGCTAGCCTACGAGCAGTACTTC. The encoded protein is CASSPPTSGLAYEQYF.

The CDR3 protein is CASTQGQSDEQYF. The CDR3 bases are TGTGCCAGCACCCAGGGGCAGTCGGACGAGCAGTACTTC. This chain uses TRBV28 with TRBJ2-7; a possible D gene is TRBD1 (6 bases). The CDR3 loop spans 13 amino acids. Per the germline V gene, CDR1 is MDHEN and CDR2 is SYDVKM. V lost 7 bases and J 5 bases, leaving 15 bases between the germline ends.